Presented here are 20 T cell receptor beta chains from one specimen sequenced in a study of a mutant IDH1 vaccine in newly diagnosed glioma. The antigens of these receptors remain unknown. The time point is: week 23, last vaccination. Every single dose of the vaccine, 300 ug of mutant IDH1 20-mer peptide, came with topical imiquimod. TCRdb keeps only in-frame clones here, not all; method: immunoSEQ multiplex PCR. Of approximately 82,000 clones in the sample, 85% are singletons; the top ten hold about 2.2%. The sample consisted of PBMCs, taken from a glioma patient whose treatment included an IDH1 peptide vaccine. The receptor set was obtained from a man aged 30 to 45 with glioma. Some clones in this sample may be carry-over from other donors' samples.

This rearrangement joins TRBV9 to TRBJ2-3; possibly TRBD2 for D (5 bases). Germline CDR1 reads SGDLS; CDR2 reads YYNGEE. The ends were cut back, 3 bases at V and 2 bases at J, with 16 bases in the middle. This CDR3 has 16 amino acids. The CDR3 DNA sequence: TGTGCCAGCAGCGCGGATCCGGGAACCCCCACAGATACGCAGTATTTT. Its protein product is CASSADPGTPTDTQYF.

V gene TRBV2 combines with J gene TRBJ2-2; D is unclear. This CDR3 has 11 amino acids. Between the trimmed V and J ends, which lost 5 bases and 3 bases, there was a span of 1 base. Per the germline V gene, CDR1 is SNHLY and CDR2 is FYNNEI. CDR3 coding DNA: TGTGCCAGCAGTTACACCGGGGAGCTGTTTTTT. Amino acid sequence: CASSYTGELFF.

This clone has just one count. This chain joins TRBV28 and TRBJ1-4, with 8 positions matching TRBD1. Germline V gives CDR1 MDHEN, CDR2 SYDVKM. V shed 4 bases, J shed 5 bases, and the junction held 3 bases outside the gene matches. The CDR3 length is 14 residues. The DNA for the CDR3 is TGTGCCAGCAGTTACCGGACAGGGAATGAAAAACTGTTTTTT. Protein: CASSYRTGNEKLFF.

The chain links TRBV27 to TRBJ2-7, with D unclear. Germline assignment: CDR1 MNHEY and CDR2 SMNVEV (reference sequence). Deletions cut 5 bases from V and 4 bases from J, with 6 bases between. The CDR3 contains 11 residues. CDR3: CASSPMYEQYF. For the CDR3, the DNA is TGTGCCAGCAGTCCAATGTACGAGCAGTACTTC.

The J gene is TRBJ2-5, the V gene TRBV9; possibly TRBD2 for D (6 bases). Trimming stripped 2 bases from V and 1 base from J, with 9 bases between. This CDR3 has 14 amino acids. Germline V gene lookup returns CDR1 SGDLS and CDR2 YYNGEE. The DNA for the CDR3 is TGTGCCAGCAGCGTCCACGGGGGCCAAGAGACCCAGTACTTC. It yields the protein CASSVHGGQETQYF.

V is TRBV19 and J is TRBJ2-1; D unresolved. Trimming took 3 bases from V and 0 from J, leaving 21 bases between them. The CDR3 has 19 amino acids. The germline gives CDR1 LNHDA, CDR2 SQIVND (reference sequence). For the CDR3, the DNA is TGTGCCAGTAGTATGGGATGGAGAGTCATATCGAGCTCCTACAATGAGCAGTTCTTC. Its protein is CASSMGWRVISSSYNEQFF.

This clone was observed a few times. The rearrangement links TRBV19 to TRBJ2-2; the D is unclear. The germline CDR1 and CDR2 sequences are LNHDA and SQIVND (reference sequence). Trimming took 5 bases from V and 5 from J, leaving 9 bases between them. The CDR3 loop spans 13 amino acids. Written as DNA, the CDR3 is TGTGCCAGTAGTTCCCTTATGACCGGGGAGCTGTTTTTT. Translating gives CASSSLMTGELFF.

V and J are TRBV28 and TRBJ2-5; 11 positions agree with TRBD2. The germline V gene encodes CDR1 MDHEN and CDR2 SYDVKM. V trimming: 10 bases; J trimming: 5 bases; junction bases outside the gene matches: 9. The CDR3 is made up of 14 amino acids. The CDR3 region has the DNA TGTGCCACACTAGCGGGAGCCGTTACGGAGACCCAGTACTTC. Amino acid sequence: CATLAGAVTETQYF.

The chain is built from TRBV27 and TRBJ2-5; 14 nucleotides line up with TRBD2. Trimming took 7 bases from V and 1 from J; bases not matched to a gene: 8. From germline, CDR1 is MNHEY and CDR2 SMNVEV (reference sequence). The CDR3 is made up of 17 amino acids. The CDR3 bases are TGTGCCAGCAAAAAGGGACTAGCGGGAGTGAGCCAAGAGACCCAGTACTTC. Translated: CASKKGLAGVSQETQYF.

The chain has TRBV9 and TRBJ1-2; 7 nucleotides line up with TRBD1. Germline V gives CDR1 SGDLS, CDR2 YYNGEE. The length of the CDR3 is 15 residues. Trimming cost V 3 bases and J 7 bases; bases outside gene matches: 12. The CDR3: CASSAEYRGKFGYTF. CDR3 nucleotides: TGTGCCAGCAGCGCCGAGTACAGGGGTAAATTTGGCTACACCTTC.

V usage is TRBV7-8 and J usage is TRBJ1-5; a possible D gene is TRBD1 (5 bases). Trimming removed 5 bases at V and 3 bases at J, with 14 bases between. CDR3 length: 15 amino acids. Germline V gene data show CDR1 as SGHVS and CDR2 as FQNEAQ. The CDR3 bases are TGTGCCAGCAGCCCTATTGGGGGTATCAATCAGCCCCAGCATTTT. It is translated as CASSPIGGINQPQHF. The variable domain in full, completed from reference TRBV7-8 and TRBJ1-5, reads GAGVSQSPRYKVAKRGQDVALRCDPISGHVSLFWYQQALGQGPEFLTYFQNEAQLDKSGLPSDRFFAERPEGSVSTLKIQRTQQEDSAVYLCASSPIGGINQPQHFGDGTRLSIL.

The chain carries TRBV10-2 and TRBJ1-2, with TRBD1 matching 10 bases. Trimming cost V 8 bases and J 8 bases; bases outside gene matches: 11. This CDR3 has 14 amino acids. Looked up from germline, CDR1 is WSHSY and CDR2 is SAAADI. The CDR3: CASGAGTGVSGYTF. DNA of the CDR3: TGCGCCAGCGGAGCCGGGACAGGGGTATCCGGCTACACCTTC.

CDR3 loop: CASGDISYGYTF. CDR3 DNA: TGTGCCAGCGGGGACATAAGCTATGGCTACACCTTC. The rearrangement uses TRBV27 and TRBJ1-2; a possible D gene is TRBD1 (6 bases). The germline V gene encodes CDR1 MNHEY and CDR2 SMNVEV (reference sequence). This CDR3 has 12 amino acids. The V end was cut by 8 bases, the J end by 4 bases, with 11 bases between.

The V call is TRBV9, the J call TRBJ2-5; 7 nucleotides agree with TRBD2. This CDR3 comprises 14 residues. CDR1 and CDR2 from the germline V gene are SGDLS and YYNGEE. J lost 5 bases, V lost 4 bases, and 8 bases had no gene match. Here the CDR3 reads CASSLGTTRETQYF. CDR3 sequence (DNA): TGTGCCAGCAGCCTCGGGACTACCCGGGAGACCCAGTACTTC.

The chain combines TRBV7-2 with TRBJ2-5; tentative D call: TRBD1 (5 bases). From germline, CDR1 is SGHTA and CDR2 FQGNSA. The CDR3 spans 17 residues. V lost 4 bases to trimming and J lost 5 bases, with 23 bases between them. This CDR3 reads CASSSLNPQVLGETQYF. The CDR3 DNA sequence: TGTGCCAGCAGCTCCCTAAACCCACAGGTGCTAGGGGAGACCCAGTACTTC.

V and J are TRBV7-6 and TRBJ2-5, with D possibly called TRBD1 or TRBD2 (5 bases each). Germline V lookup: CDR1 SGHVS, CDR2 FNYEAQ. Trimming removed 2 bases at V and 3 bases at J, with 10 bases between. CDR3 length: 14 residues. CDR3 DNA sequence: TGTGCCAGCAGCTTAAGGGGACCGAAAGAGACCCAGTACTTC. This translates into CASSLRGPKETQYF.

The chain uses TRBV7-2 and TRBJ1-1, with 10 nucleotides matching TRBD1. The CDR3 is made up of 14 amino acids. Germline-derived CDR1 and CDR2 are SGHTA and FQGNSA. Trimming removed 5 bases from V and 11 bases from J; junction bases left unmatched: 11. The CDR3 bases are TGTGCCAGCAGCCCCCAGGGACAGGGGAGTTTTGCTTTCTTT. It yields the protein CASSPQGQGSFAFF.

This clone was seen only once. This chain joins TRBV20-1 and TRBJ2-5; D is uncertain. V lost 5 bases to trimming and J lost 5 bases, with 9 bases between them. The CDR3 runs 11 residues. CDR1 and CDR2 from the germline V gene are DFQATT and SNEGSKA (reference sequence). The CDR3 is CSAPVIETQYF. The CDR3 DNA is TGCAGTGCTCCAGTCATTGAGACCCAGTACTTC.

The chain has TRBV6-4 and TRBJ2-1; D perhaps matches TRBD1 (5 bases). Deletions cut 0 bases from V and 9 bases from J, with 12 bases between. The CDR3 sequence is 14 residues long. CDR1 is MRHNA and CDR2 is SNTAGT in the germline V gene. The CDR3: CASSDSAGLGEQFF. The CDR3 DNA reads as TGTGCCAGCAGTGACTCAGCAGGGTTGGGTGAGCAGTTCTTC.

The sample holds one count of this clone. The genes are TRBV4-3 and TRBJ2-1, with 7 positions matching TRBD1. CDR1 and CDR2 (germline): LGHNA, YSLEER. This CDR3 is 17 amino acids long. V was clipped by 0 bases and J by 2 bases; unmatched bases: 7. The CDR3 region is CASSQDRRTGTYNEQFF. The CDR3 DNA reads TGCGCCAGCAGCCAAGATCGAAGGACAGGAACCTACAATGAGCAGTTCTTC.